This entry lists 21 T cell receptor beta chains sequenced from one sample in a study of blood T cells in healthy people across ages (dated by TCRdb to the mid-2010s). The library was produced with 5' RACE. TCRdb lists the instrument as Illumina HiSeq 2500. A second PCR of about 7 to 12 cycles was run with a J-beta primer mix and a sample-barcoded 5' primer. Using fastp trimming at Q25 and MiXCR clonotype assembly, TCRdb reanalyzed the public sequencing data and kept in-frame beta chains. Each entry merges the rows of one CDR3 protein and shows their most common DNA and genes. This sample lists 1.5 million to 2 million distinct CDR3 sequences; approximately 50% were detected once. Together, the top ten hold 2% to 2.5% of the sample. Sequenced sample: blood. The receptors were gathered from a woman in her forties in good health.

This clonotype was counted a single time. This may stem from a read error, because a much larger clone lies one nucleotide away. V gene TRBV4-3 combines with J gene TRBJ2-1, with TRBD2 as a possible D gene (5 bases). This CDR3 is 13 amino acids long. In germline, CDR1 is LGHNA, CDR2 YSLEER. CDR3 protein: CASSGGASNGQFF. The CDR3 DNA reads TGCGCCAGCAGCGGAGGCGCTAGCAATGGGCAGTTCTTC.

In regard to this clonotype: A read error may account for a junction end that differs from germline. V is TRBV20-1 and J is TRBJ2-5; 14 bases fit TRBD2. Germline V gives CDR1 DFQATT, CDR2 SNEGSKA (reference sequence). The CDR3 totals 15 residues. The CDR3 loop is CSTRGLAGGYNEQYF. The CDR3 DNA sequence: TGCAGTACTAGAGGACTAGCGGGGGGTTACAATGAGCAGTACTTC.

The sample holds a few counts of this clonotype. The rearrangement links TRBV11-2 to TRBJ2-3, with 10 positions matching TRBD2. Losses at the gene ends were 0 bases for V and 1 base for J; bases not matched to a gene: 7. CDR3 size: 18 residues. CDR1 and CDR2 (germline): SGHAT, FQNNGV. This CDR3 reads CASSLEAPGLAGTDTQYF. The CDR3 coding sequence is TGTGCCAGCAGCTTAGAGGCCCCCGGACTAGCGGGCACAGATACGCAGTATTTT. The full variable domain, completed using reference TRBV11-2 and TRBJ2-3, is EAGVAQSPRYKIIEKRQSVAFWCNPISGHATLYWYQQILGQGPKLLIQFQNNGVVDDSQLPKDRFSAERLKGVDSTLKIQPAKLEDSAVYLCASSLEAPGLAGTDTQYFGPGTRLTVL.

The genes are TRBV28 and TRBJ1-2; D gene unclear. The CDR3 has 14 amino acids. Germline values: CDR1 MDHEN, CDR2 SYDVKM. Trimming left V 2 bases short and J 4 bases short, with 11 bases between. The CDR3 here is CASSLPGYVYGYTF. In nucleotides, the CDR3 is TGTGCCAGCAGTTTACCGGGGTATGTCTATGGCTACACCTTC.

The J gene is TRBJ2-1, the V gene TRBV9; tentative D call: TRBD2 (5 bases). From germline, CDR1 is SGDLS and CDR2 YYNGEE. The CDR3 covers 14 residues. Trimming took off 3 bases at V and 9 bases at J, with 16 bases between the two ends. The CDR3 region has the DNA TGTGCCAGCAGCGCCCTCTCCGGGATATCTGAGCAGTTCTTC. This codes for CASSALSGISEQFF.

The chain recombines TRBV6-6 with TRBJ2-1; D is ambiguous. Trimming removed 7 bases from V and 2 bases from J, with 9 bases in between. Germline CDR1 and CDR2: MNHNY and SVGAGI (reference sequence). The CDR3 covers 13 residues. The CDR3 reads CASTTRTYNEQFF. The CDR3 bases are TGTGCCAGCACCACCCGTACCTACAATGAGCAGTTCTTC.

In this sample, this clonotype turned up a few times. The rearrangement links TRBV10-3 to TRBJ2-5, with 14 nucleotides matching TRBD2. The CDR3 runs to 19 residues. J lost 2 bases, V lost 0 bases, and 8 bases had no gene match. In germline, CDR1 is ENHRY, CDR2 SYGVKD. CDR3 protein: CAISESETSGGGEQETQYF. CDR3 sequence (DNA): TGTGCCATCAGTGAGTCGGAGACTAGCGGGGGGGGCGAACAAGAGACCCAGTACTTC.

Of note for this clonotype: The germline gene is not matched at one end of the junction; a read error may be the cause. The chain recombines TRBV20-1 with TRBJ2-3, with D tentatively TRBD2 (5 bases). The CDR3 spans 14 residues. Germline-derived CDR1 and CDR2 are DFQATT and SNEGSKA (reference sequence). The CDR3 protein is CSARSGSSADAQYF. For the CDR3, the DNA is TGCAGTGCTAGATCGGGATCCAGTGCAGATGCGCAGTATTTT.

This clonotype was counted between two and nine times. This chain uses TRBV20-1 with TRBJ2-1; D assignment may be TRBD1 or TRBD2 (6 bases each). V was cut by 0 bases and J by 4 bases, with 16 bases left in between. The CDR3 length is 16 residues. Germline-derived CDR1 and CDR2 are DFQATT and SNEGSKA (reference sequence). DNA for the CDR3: TGCAGTGCTAGAGATTTTAGACGGGGGCCTTACAATGAGCAGTTCTTC. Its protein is CSARDFRRGPYNEQFF.

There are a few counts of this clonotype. CDR3 nucleotides: TGTGCCACCAGCGGAGGGGGGGGAGCTCAAGAGACCCAGTACTTC. It specifies CATSGGGGAQETQYF. The V gene is TRBV24-1, the J gene TRBJ2-7; D perhaps matches TRBD2 (7 bases). The J call may be in error: the DNA end matches TRBJ2-5 better. The CDR3 sequence is 15 residues long. Per germline, CDR1 KGHDR and CDR2 SFDVKD.

In nucleotides, the CDR3 is TGCGCCAGCAGCGGGGCTCAGGCTCAAGAGCAGTACTTC. The encoded protein is CASSGAQAQEQYF. V gene TRBV4-3 combines with J gene TRBJ2-7; perhaps TRBD1 as D (5 bases). The CDR3 is 13 residues long. Trimming shortened V by 5 bases and J by 7 bases, and 15 bases separated the two germline ends. Germline values: CDR1 LGHNA, CDR2 YSLEER.

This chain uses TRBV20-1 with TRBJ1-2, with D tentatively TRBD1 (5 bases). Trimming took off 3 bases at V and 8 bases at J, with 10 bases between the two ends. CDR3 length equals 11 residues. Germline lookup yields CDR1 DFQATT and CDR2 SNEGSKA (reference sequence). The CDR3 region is CSARGWDGYTF. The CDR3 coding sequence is TGCAGTGCTAGGGGGTGGGACGGCTACACCTTC.

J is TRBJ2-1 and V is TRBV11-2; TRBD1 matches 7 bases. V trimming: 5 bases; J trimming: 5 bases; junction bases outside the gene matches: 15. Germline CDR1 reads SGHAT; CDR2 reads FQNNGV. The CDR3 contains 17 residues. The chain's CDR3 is CASSPRKGAPENNEQFF. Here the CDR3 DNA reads TGTGCCAGCAGCCCCAGGAAGGGGGCACCCGAAAACAATGAGCAGTTCTTC.

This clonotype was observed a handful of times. The CDR3 DNA reads as TGTGCCAGCAGTTTAAGGGCGGGGAAGAGAGGAGAGACCCAGTACTTC. This translates into CASSLRAGKRGETQYF. The rearrangement links TRBV27 to TRBJ2-5, with a weak D call TRBD2 (6 bases). Deletions cut 2 bases from V and 4 bases from J, with 17 bases between. Germline assignment: CDR1 MNHEY and CDR2 SMNVEV (reference sequence). The CDR3 has 16 residues.

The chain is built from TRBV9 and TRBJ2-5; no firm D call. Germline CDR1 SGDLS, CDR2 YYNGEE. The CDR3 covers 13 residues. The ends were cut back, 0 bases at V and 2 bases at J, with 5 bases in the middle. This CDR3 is CASSVAVQETQYF. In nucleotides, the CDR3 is TGTGCCAGCAGCGTAGCAGTACAAGAGACCCAGTACTTC. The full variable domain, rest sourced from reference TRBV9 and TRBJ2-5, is DSGVTQTPKHLITATGQRVTLRCSPRSGDLSVYWYQQSLDQGLQFLIQYYNGEERAKGNILERFSAQQFPDLHSELNLSSLELGDSALYFCASSVAVQETQYFGPGTRLLVL.

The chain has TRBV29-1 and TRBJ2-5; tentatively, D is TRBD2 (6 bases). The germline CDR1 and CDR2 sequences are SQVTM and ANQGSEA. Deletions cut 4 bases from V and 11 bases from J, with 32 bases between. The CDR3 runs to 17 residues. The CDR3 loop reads CSVAPEGLGRGGNEQYF. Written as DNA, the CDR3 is TGCAGCGTTGCCCCGGAGGGCTTGGGTCGGGGAGGCAATGAGCAGTACTTC. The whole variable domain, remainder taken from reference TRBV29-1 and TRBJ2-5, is SAVISQKPSRDICQRGTSLTIQCQVDSQVTMMFWYRQQPGQSLTLIATANQGSEATYESGFVIDKFPISRPNLTFSTLTVSNMSPEDSSIYLCSVAPEGLGRGGNEQYFGPGTRLLVL.

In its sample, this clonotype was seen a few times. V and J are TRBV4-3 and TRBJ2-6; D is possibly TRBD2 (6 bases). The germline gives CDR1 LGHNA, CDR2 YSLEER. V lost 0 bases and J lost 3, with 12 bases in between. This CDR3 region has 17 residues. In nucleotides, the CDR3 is TGCGCCAGCAGCCAAGAAAAACGGCGGGGTGGGGCCAACGTCCTGACTTTC. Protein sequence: CASSQEKRRGGANVLTF.

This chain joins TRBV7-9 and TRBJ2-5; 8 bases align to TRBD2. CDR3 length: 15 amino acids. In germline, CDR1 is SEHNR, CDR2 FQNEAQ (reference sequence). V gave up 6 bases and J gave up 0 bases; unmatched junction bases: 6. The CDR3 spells CASRGERGYQETQYF. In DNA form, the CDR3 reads TGTGCCAGCAGAGGGGAGCGGGGGTACCAAGAGACCCAGTACTTC.

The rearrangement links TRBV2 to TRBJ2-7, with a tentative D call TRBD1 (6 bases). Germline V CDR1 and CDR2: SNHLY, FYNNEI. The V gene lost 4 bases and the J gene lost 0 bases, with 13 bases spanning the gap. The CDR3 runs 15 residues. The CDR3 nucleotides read TGTGCCAGCAGTGGGGGCAGGGGCAGCTCCTACGAGCAGTACTTC. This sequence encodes CASSGGRGSSYEQYF. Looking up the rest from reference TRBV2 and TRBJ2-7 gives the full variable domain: EPEVTQTPSHQVTQMGQEVILRCVPISNHLYFYWYRQILGQKVEFLVSFYNNEISEKSEIFDDQFSVERPDGSNFTLKIRSTKLEDSAMYFCASSGGRGSSYEQYFGPGTRLTVT.

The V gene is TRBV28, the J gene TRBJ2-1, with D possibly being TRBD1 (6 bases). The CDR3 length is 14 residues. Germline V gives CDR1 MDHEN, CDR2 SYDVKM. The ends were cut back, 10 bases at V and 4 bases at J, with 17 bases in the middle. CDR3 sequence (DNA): TGTGCCACCTATTCAGGGGTTCCATACAATGAGCAGTTCTTC. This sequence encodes CATYSGVPYNEQFF.

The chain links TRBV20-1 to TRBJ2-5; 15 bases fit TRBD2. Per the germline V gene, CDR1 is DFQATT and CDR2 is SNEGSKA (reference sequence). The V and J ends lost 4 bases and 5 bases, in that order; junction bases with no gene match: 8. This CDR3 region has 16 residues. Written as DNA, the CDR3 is TGCAGTGCTAAGGGACTAGCGGGGGGCCTAACCGAGACCCAGTACTTC. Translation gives CSAKGLAGGLTETQYF.